The clone carrying this TCR beta chain came up many times. The antigen is not known. This beta chain lies outside the target of a library built for alpha chains; its clone size means little. Time point here: sample taken at primary tumor resection. The donors were about 72 patients with non-small cell lung cancer that was early-stage and untreated. Tumor, nontumor lung or frozen PBMC supplied whole RNA, sequenced without sorting. The data were obtained in a study of spatial heterogeneity in lung cancer. Germline V lookup: CDR1 DFQATT, CDR2 SNEGSKA (reference sequence). V lost 4 bases to trimming and J lost 0 bases, with 16 bases between them. This CDR3 region has 16 residues. Findings of the study overall: Tumor mutation count correlated with how many alpha and beta TCRs expanded intratumorally.

MiXCR was run by TCRdb on the 5' RACE reads, yielding one entry per CDR3 protein. This sample yields about 16,000 distinct CDR3 sequences, of which approximately 7% are seen a single time; roughly a fifth belongs to the top ten. The receptor was derived from a female donor with early-stage non-small cell lung cancer. The starting material was lung tumor tissue, obtained at surgery. The chain joins TRBV20-1 to TRBJ1-5; possibly TRBD1 for D (6 bases). The CDR3: CSAIRGAGDSNQPQHF. CDR3 bases: TGCAGTGCTATACGGGGGGCCGGGGATAGCAATCAGCCCCAGCATTTT.